These 21 T cell receptor beta chains were all obtained from the same sample, sequenced in a study of T cells in Graves' hyperthyroidism and ophthalmopathy. Amplification targeted TCR beta CDR3 regions from RNA transcripts. The HTBI primer set was used in a first-round RT-PCR of the TCR CDR3. TCRdb ran MiXCR on the multiplex PCR reads and lists one entry per CDR3 protein. The sample includes 500,000 to 750,000 distinct CDR3 sequences, 46% seen only once; the top ten take approximately 7.5%. Sequencing was carried out using peripheral blood or thyroid tissue (not recorded which). All receptors come from a woman younger than 30 with Graves' hyperthyroidism.

V and J are TRBV25-1 and TRBJ1-2; perhaps TRBD1 as D (6 bases). This CDR3 comprises 14 residues. Trimming left V 6 bases short and J 8 bases short, with 19 bases between. From germline, CDR1 is MGHDK and CDR2 SYGVNS. CDR3 DNA sequence: TGTGCCAGCAGCTGGGGGAGACAGGTGAAAGGCTACACCTTC. Translating gives CASSWGRQVKGYTF.

The chain carries TRBV20-1 and TRBJ2-6; 8 nucleotides align to TRBD1. V shed 5 bases, J shed 6 bases, and the junction held 15 bases outside the gene matches. The CDR3 has 17 amino acids. From germline, CDR1 is DFQATT and CDR2 SNEGSKA (reference sequence). The CDR3 region is CSALSTGATGSANVLTF. For the CDR3, the DNA is TGCAGTGCTCTATCGACAGGGGCGACTGGATCGGCCAACGTCCTGACTTTC.

This clonotype was found many times. This chain links TRBV2 with TRBJ2-7, with unresolved D. CDR3 length: 12 amino acids. V was shortened by 7 bases and J by 0 bases, with 7 bases between the two germline ends. Germline loops: CDR1 SNHLY, CDR2 FYNNEI. CDR3: CASTSSSYEQYF. In DNA, the CDR3 is TGTGCCAGCACCTCCAGCTCCTACGAGCAGTACTTC.

The chain joins TRBV7-9 to TRBJ1-2; D gene ambiguous. CDR1 and CDR2 (germline): SEHNR, FQNEAQ (reference sequence). The CDR3 covers 11 residues. Trimming cost V 6 bases and J 12 bases, with 14 bases left between them. Here the CDR3 DNA reads TGTGCCAGCAGTTACTGGGATTTGGACACCTTC. This sequence encodes CASSYWDLDTF. Supplemented by reference TRBV7-9 and TRBJ1-2, the full variable domain reads DTGVSQNPRHKITKRGQNVTFRCDPISEHNRLYWYRQTLGQGPEFLTYFQNEAQLEKSRLLSDRFSAERPKGSFSTLEIQRTEQGDSAMYLCASSYWDLDTFGSGTRLTVV.

This chain connects TRBV27 to TRBJ2-7; 7 bases are shared with TRBD2. CDR3 length equals 15 residues. Germline-derived CDR1 and CDR2 are MNHEY and SMNVEV (reference sequence). V lost 3 bases, J lost 0 bases, and 5 bases stayed unmatched. CDR3 DNA: TGTGCCAGCAGTTTGATTAGCGGGTACTCCTACGAGCAGTACTTC. Its protein is CASSLISGYSYEQYF.

This clonotype was picked up many times. The rearrangement uses TRBV20-1 and TRBJ1-1; D perhaps matches TRBD1 (6 bases). CDR3 size: 15 residues. Germline V gives CDR1 DFQATT, CDR2 SNEGSKA (reference sequence). Between the trimmed V and J ends, which lost 6 bases and 0 bases, there was a span of 17 bases. In DNA form, the CDR3 reads TGCAGTGCGAGGACCGGGACACACATGAACACTGAAGCTTTCTTT. This translates into CSARTGTHMNTEAFF.

This clonotype was seen more than once but under ten times. The chain carries TRBV30 and TRBJ2-5; D is undetermined. CDR1 is GTSNPN, CDR2 SVGIG, per germline (reference sequence). The CDR3 spans 11 residues. The germline V and J ends were trimmed by 0 bases and 5 bases, with 4 bases remaining between them. Written as DNA, the CDR3 is TGTGCCTGGAGTGTGATGGAGACCCAGTACTTC. As protein: CAWSVMETQYF. The full variable domain, rest sourced from reference TRBV30 and TRBJ2-5, is SQTIHQWPATLVQPVGSPLSLECTVEGTSNPNLYWYRQAAGRGLQLLFYSVGIGQISSEVPQNLSASRPQDRQFILSSKKLLLSDSGFYLCAWSVMETQYFGPGTRLLVL.

This chain connects TRBV10-3 to TRBJ1-6; 9 bases agree with TRBD1. J was trimmed by 10 bases and V by 8 bases; bases with no gene match: 12. This CDR3 has 15 residues. Germline CDR1 reads ENHRY; CDR2 reads SYGVKD. The CDR3 DNA reads as TGTGCCATCGGAGTCGGGACAGGGCTGGGGTCACCCCTCCACTTT. Amino acid sequence: CAIGVGTGLGSPLHF.

The chain has TRBV7-2 and TRBJ1-1; D not resolved. The CDR3 totals 13 residues. The V gene's germline CDR1 is SGHTA and CDR2 FQGNSA. V lost 1 base to trimming and J lost 3 bases, with 6 bases between them. CDR3 bases: TGTGCCAGCAGCTTAGACGGGCACACTGAAGCTTTCTTT. Protein sequence: CASSLDGHTEAFF.

This clonotype was counted a few times. The chain links TRBV30 to TRBJ2-7, with D tentatively TRBD1 (7 bases). Germline CDR1 is GTSNPN and CDR2 is SVGIG (reference sequence). This CDR3 contains 13 residues. V lost 7 bases, J lost 4 bases, and 17 bases lay in between. This CDR3 reads CASRGASPYEQYF. In DNA, the CDR3 is TGTGCCTCCAGGGGGGCCTCGCCTTACGAGCAGTACTTC.

About this clonotype: A single base separates this from a much larger clone, so it may be a read error. The rearrangement links TRBV10-3 to TRBJ2-6, with D maybe TRBD2 (5 bases). Germline V gene lookup returns CDR1 ENHRY and CDR2 SYGVKD. CDR3 length: 14 amino acids. CDR3 protein: CTIRGLSGANVLTF. The CDR3 region has the DNA TGTACCATCAGAGGGCTCTCCGGGGCCAACGTCCTGACTTTC.

The sample holds many counts of this clonotype. The chain is built from TRBV14 and TRBJ2-7, with 9 bases aligning to TRBD1. CDR3 size: 15 residues. Germline loops: CDR1 SGHDN, CDR2 FVKESK. The V gene end was trimmed by 1 base and the J gene end by 6 bases; junction bases not matched to a gene: 7. Written as DNA, the CDR3 is TGTGCCAGCAGCCAAGGGGGAACAGGGGGCTTCGAGCAGTACTTC. Amino acids: CASSQGGTGGFEQYF. Drawing the rest from reference TRBV14 and TRBJ2-7, the complete variable domain is EAGVTQFPSHSVIEKGQTVTLRCDPISGHDNLYWYRRVMGKEIKFLLHFVKESKQDESGMPNNRFLAERTGGTYSTLKVQPAELEDSGVYFCASSQGGTGGFEQYFGPGTRLTVT.

This clonotype was counted ten times or more. The V gene is TRBV4-2, the J gene TRBJ2-6; unclear D gene. Trimming removed 4 bases from V and 3 bases from J, with 10 bases in between. This CDR3 has 15 residues. Germline V gene lookup returns CDR1 LGHNA and CDR2 YNFKEQ. The CDR3 region is CASSLSADGANVLTF. CDR3 DNA: TGTGCCAGCAGCCTAAGCGCAGATGGGGCCAACGTCCTGACTTTC.

This clonotype was detected ten times or more. CDR3 bases: TGTGCCAGCAGCTTAAGCTCCCGCAGCTCTGGGGCCAACGTCCTGACTTTC. It specifies CASSLSSRSSGANVLTF. The chain recombines TRBV7-3 with TRBJ2-6; D remains unclear. CDR3 size: 17 residues. Germline V gene sequence: CDR1 SGHTA, CDR2 FQGTGA. V was clipped by 1 base and J by 0 bases, with 10 bases between them.

The V and J genes are TRBV19 and TRBJ1-4; D is unresolved. The CDR3 is made up of 17 amino acids. Per germline, CDR1 LNHDA and CDR2 SQIVND (reference sequence). Deletions cut 6 bases from V and 0 bases from J, with 17 bases between. DNA for the CDR3: TGTGCCAGTAGATTCGAGGGAGCCGGAGCAACTAATGAAAAACTGTTTTTT. Translated, it gives CASRFEGAGATNEKLFF.

Ten or more counts support this clonotype. One end of the junction varies from germline; a read error may be responsible. V gene TRBV30 combines with J gene TRBJ2-7; tentative D call: TRBD1 (6 bases). Germline V lookup: CDR1 GTSNPN, CDR2 SVGIG (reference sequence). The CDR3 covers 11 residues. The CDR3, as DNA: TGTGCCTGGAGGAAACAGGGTTCGTTGGACTTC. Translation gives CAWRKQGSLDF.

This clonotype came up many times. This rearrangement joins TRBV7-2 to TRBJ2-2; D unresolved. This CDR3 has 15 residues. The V end lost 1 base, the J end lost 4 bases, and 10 bases lay between the germline ends. Germline V lookup: CDR1 SGHTA, CDR2 FQGNSA. CDR3 in amino acids: CASSLGPHGTGELFF. The CDR3 DNA is TGTGCCAGCAGCTTAGGACCCCACGGCACCGGGGAGCTGTTTTTT.

This clonotype was detected only a few times. The genes are TRBV2 and TRBJ1-2; TRBD1 matches at 7 bases. Per germline, CDR1 SNHLY and CDR2 FYNNEI. This CDR3 is built from 14 residues. V lost 5 bases and J lost 6; bases outside the gene matches: 9. In DNA form, the CDR3 reads TGTGCCAGCAGTTTTTTACAGGGGCGGAATGGCTACACCTTC. This sequence encodes CASSFLQGRNGYTF.

This clonotype was picked up one time. J is TRBJ2-3 and V is TRBV7-9; TRBD1 is a possible D gene (6 bases). The CDR3 is 15 residues long. The ends were cut back, 1 base at V and 3 bases at J, with 11 bases in the middle. Germline CDR1 is SEHNR and CDR2 is FQNEAQ (reference sequence). The CDR3 loop is CASSLGRGETDTQYF. CDR3 bases: TGTGCCAGCAGCTTAGGCAGGGGTGAGACAGATACGCAGTATTTT.

There are many counts of this clonotype. The rearrangement joins TRBV29-1 to TRBJ2-5; 9 bases fit TRBD1. CDR3 length equals 12 residues. Germline-derived CDR1 and CDR2 are SQVTM and ANQGSEA. The V and J ends lost 8 bases and 1 base, in that order; junction bases with no gene match: 2. CDR3 sequence reads: CSMGQGQETQYF. The CDR3, as DNA: TGCAGCATGGGACAGGGCCAAGAGACCCAGTACTTC.

This clonotype was seen a handful of times. This rearrangement joins TRBV24-1 to TRBJ2-3, with D unclear. Germline loops: CDR1 KGHDR, CDR2 SFDVKD. Between the trimmed V and J ends, which lost 3 bases and 4 bases, there was a span of 13 bases. This CDR3 region has 15 residues. CDR3 residues: CATSDLRPGADTQYF. Here the CDR3 DNA reads TGTGCCACCAGTGATCTACGACCAGGCGCAGATACGCAGTATTTT.